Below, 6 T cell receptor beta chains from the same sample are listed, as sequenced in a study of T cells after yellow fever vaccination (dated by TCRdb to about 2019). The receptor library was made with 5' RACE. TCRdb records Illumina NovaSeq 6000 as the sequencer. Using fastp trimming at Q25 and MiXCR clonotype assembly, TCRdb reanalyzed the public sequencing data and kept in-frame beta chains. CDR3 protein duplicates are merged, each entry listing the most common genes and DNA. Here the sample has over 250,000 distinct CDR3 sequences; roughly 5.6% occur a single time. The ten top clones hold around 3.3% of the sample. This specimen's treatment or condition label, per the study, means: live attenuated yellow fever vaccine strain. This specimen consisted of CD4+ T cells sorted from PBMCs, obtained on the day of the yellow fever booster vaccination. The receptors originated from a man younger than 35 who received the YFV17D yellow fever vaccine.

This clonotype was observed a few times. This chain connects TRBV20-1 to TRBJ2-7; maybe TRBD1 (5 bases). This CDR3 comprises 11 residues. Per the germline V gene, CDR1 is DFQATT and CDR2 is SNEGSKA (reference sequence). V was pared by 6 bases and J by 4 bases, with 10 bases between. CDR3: CSAAGFYEQYV. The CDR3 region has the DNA TGCAGTGCCGCAGGGTTTTACGAGCAGTACGTC.

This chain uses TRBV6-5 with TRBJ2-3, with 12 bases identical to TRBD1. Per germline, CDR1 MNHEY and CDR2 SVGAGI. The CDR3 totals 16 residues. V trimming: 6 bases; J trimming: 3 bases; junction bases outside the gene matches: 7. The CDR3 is CASRAPGQGATDTQYF. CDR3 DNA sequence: TGTGCCAGCAGGGCACCGGGACAGGGGGCAACAGATACGCAGTATTTT.

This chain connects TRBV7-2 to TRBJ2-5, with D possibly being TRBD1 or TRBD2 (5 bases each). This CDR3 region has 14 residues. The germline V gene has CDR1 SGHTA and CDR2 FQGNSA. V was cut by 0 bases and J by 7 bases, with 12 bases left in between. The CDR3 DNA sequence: TGTGCCAGCAGCTTAGCATCCGGGGCTGGGACCCAGTACTTC. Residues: CASSLASGAGTQYF.

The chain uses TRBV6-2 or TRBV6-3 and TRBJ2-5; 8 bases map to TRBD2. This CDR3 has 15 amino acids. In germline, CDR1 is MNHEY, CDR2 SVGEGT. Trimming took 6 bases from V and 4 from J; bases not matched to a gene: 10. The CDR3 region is CASSPLAGRGETQYF. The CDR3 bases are TGTGCCAGCAGCCCCTTAGCGGGAAGGGGAGAGACCCAGTACTTC.

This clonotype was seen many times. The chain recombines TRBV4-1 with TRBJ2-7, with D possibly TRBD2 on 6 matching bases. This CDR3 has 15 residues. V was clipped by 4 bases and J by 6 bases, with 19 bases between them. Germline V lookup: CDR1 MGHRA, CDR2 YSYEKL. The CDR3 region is CASSRVGRRYREQYF. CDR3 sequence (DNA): TGCGCCAGCAGCCGCGTGGGGAGGAGGTATCGCGAGCAGTACTTC.

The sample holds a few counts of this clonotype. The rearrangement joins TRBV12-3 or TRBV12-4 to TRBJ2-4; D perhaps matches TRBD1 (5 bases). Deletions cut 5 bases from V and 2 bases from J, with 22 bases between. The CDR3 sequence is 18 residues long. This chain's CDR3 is CASSPTWWPGMTKNIQYF. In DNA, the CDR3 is TGTGCCAGCAGTCCAACTTGGTGGCCAGGGATGACCAAAAACATTCAGTACTTC.